This entry lists 17 T cell receptor beta chains sequenced from one sample in a study of T cell repertoires in cytomegalovirus infection. MiXCR, run by TCRdb on the reads, gives a single entry per CDR3 protein. Among 250,000 or so distinct CDR3 sequences listed, about 18% were seen once. What was sequenced was CD8+ T cells from PBMCs. These receptor sequences come from a human donor in good health (CMV status not recorded). Some clones in this sample may be carry-over from other donors' samples.

This clonotype was detected many times. The chain employs TRBV5-4 and TRBJ1-2; the D is unclear. Germline-derived CDR1 and CDR2 are SGHNT and YYREEE (reference sequence). This CDR3 contains 16 residues. The V gene lost 4 bases and the J gene lost 6 bases, with 22 bases spanning the gap. CDR3 DNA: TGTGCCAGCAGCCCCTTTGCTCTTGATCCCTCGAATGGCTACACCTTC. Translating gives CASSPFALDPSNGYTF.

The chain is built from TRBV12-3 or TRBV12-4 and TRBJ2-5; D gene unclear. V dropped 4 bases and J dropped 6 bases, with 15 bases sitting between them. The CDR3 spans 14 residues. This CDR3 reads CASSSPRTWKTQYF. As DNA, the CDR3 is TGTGCCAGCAGTTCGCCCCGAACATGGAAGACCCAGTACTTC.

This clonotype has a handful of counts. The chain links TRBV7-9 to TRBJ1-3; unclear D gene. Germline V gene lookup returns CDR1 SEHNR and CDR2 FQNEAQ (reference sequence). Trimming took off 5 bases at V and 0 bases at J, with 14 bases between the two ends. This CDR3 is built from 16 residues. The CDR3 nucleotides are TGTGCCAGCAGCCACCCCAGACCCCTCTCTGGAAACACCATATATTTT. Encoded protein: CASSHPRPLSGNTIYF.

This chain links TRBV7-9 with TRBJ2-5; D gene uncertain. The ends were cut back, 5 bases at V and 1 base at J, with 11 bases in the middle. The CDR3 is made up of 14 amino acids. CDR1 SEHNR and CDR2 FQNEAQ come from the germline V gene (reference sequence). This chain's CDR3 is CASSLTESQETQYF. The DNA of the CDR3 is TGTGCCAGCAGCCTGACTGAGTCCCAAGAGACCCAGTACTTC.

Ten or more counts support this clonotype. The CDR3 DNA reads as TGTGCCAGCAGTTCCCGGGACAGGGGGCGCGGATGGAGTGGCTACACCTTC. Translating gives CASSSRDRGRGWSGYTF. The chain carries TRBV6-2 or TRBV6-3 and TRBJ1-2; 12 bases map to TRBD1. CDR1 MNHEY and CDR2 SVGEGT come from the germline V gene. The CDR3 has 17 amino acids. V lost 4 bases to trimming and J lost 7 bases; unmatched junction nucleotides: 13.

This chain links TRBV24-1 with TRBJ2-6; 8 nucleotides match TRBD1. CDR3 length: 17 amino acids. With 5 bases clipped from V and 0 bases from J, the junction kept 5 bases outside the gene matches. Germline V gene data show CDR1 as KGHDR and CDR2 as SFDVKD. CDR3 protein: CATSGGTGSSGANVLTF. CDR3 nucleotides: TGTGCCACCAGTGGAGGGACAGGAAGCTCTGGGGCCAACGTCCTGACTTTC.

The chain carries TRBV25-1 and TRBJ1-2; tentatively, D is TRBD1 (5 bases). V dropped 4 bases and J dropped 1 base, with 13 bases sitting between them. The CDR3 spans 15 residues. Germline CDR1 MGHDK, CDR2 SYGVNS. CDR3 amino acids: CASSGGRDLNYGYTF. CDR3 nucleotide sequence: TGTGCCAGCAGTGGGGGGAGGGACCTTAACTATGGCTACACCTTC.

In this sample, this clonotype turned up a few times. This chain joins TRBV7-9 and TRBJ2-1; 7 positions match TRBD2. CDR3 length: 16 residues. With 5 bases clipped from V and 8 bases from J, the junction kept 15 bases outside the gene matches. Germline V gene sequence: CDR1 SEHNR, CDR2 FQNEAQ (reference sequence). Here the CDR3 reads CASSQRPAGSNDEQFF. CDR3 sequence (DNA): TGTGCCAGCAGCCAAAGACCAGCGGGGTCCAACGATGAGCAGTTCTTC.

The table lists this clonotype with many counts. The rearrangement links TRBV7-2 to TRBJ1-1; tentatively, D is TRBD1 (5 bases). Germline CDR1 reads SGHTA; CDR2 reads FQGNSA. V gave up 5 bases and J gave up 4 bases, with 11 bases separating them. The CDR3 has 13 amino acids. The CDR3 is CASSQAGVTEAFF. DNA for the CDR3: TGTGCCAGCAGCCAGGCGGGGGTCACTGAAGCTTTCTTT.

This clonotype has a count of ten or more. The chain links TRBV7-8 to TRBJ1-1; no clear D. Trimming cost V 3 bases and J 0 bases, with 14 bases left between them. CDR1 is SGHVS, CDR2 FQNEAQ, per germline. CDR3 length equals 16 residues. This CDR3 reads CASSFSQDVLNTEAFF. CDR3 coding DNA: TGTGCCAGCAGCTTTAGCCAAGATGTTTTGAACACTGAAGCTTTCTTT.

This clonotype came up many times. The genes are TRBV7-9 and TRBJ1-1; no definite D call. This CDR3 is built from 13 residues. The germline V gene encodes CDR1 SEHNR and CDR2 FQNEAQ (reference sequence). V was clipped by 9 bases and J by 5 bases, with 16 bases between them. The CDR3 here is CASLRVVGTEAFF. The CDR3, as DNA: TGTGCCAGTCTCCGGGTGGTGGGGACTGAAGCTTTCTTT.

This chain connects TRBV5-6 to TRBJ1-5; perhaps TRBD1 as D (5 bases). The length of the CDR3 is 15 residues. Germline assignment: CDR1 SGHDT and CDR2 YYEEEE. V was pared by 4 bases and J by 4 bases, with 15 bases between. CDR3 DNA sequence: TGTGCCAGCAGCCCTGGGGCAGGGAGGAATCAGCCCCAGCATTTT. It translates to CASSPGAGRNQPQHF.

The table lists this clonotype with many counts. The chain combines TRBV12-3 or TRBV12-4 with TRBJ2-2; 8 bases align to TRBD1. This CDR3 spans 14 amino acids. The V gene end was trimmed by 6 bases and the J gene end by 6 bases; junction bases not matched to a gene: 6. The CDR3 bases are TGTGCCAGCAGACGGACAGGGCTTCCCGGGGAGCTGTTTTTT. Its translation is CASRRTGLPGELFF.

Notes on this clonotype: This may be a read error: a much more frequent sequence differs by one nucleotide. The chain is built from TRBV7-9 and TRBJ1-1, with D unclear. This CDR3 comprises 16 residues. Germline V gives CDR1 SEHNR, CDR2 FQNEAQ (reference sequence). The CDR3 reads CASRYSAGTENAEAFF. The CDR3 DNA follows: TGTGCCAGCCGCTACTCGGCGGGAACGGAGAACGCTGAAGCTTTCTTT.

CDR3 loop: CASSQGGFTDTQYF. The CDR3 DNA sequence: TGCGCCAGCAGCCAAGGGGGCTTCACAGATACGCAGTATTTT. V usage is TRBV4-1 and J usage is TRBJ2-3, with D perhaps TRBD1 (5 bases). V lost 1 base, J lost 2 bases, and 7 bases lay in between. This CDR3 spans 14 amino acids. Germline lookup yields CDR1 MGHRA and CDR2 YSYEKL.

This clonotype has only one observation. The chain is built from TRBV24-1 and TRBJ1-3, with D unclear. Trimming took off 3 bases at V and 3 bases at J, with 5 bases between the two ends. Germline V gene lookup returns CDR1 KGHDR and CDR2 SFDVKD. The CDR3 is made up of 13 amino acids. CDR3 amino acids: CATSDADGNTIYF. As DNA, the CDR3 is TGTGCCACCAGTGATGCGGATGGAAACACCATATATTTT.

This clonotype was seen a handful of times. The V and J genes are TRBV12-3 or TRBV12-4 and TRBJ1-5, with unresolved D. Trimming removed 3 bases from V and 4 bases from J, with 7 bases in between. The CDR3 covers 13 residues. CDR3 coding DNA: TGTGCCAGCAGTTTGTTCCCGAATCAGCCCCAGCATTTT. It translates to CASSLFPNQPQHF.